The entry that follows covers one T cell receptor (beta chain) sequence. This sample was included in a study of blood T cell repertoires in COVID-19. Cohort allocation depended upon clinical history that participants reported. Two negative PCRs, clearance, or symptom resolution were required of recovered Cohort 3 donors. Assay: immunoSEQ multiplex PCR; the TCRdb copy retains only in-frame clones and omits some. The sample lists some 390,000 clones, roughly 86% occurring once. V was cut by 3 bases and J by 6 bases, with 11 bases left in between. Germline V gene sequence: CDR1 ENHRY, CDR2 SYGVKD. This CDR3 has 14 amino acids.

The rearrangement joins TRBV10-3 to TRBJ1-4; D gene unclear. The specimen sequenced was PBMCs or T cells enriched from blood (not recorded which). The TCR sequence derives from a woman aged 25 to 39 who had recovered from COVID-19. DNA for the CDR3: TGTGCCATCAGTGACCGTTCTTCGGATGAAAAACTGTTTTTT. This gives the protein CAISDRSSDEKLFF.